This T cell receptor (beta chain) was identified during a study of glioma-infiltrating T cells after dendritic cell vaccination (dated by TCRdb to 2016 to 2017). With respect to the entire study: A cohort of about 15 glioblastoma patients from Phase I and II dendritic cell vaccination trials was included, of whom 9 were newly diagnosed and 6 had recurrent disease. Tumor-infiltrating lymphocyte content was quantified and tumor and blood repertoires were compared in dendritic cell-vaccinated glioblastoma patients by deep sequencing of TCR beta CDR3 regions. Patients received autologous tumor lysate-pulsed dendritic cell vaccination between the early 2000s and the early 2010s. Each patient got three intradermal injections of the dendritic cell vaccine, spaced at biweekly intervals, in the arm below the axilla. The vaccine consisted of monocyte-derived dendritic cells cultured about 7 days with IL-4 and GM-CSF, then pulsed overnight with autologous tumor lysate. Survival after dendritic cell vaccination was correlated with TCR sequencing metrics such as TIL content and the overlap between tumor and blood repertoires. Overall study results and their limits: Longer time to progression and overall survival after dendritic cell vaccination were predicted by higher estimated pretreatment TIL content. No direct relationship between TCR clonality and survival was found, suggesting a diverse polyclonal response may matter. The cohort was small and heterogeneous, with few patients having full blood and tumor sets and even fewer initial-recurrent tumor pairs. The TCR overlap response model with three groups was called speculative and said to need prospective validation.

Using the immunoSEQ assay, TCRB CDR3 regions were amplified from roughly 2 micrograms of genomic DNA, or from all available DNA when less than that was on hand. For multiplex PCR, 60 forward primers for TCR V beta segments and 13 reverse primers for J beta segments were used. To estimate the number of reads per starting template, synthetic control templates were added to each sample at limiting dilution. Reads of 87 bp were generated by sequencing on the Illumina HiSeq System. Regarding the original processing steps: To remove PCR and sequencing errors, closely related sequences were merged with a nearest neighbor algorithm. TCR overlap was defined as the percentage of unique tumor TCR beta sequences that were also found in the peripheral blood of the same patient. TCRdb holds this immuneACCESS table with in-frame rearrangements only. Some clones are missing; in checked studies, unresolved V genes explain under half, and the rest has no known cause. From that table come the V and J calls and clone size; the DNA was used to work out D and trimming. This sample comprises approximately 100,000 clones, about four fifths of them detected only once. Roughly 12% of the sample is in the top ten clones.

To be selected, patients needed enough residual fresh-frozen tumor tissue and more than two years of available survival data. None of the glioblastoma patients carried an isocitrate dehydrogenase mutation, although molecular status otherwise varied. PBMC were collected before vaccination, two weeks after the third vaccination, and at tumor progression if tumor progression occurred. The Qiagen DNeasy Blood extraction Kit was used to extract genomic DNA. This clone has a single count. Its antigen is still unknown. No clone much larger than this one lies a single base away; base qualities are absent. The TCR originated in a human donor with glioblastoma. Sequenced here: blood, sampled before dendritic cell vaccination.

CDR3 protein: CASSLDTESTEAFF. The DNA sequence is given as TGTGCCAGCAGCTTGGACACCGAGAGCACTGAAGCTTTCTTT. The chain is made from TRBV7-8 and TRBJ1-1, with TRBD1 as a weak D call on 5 bases. The germline V gene provides CDR1 SGHVS and CDR2 FQNEAQ. The CDR3 covers 14 residues, taking in both the cysteine and the phenylalanine. Of the read, only the CDR3 DNA is kept; its 42 bases are in frame from base 1. Trimming removed 3 bases from V and 4 bases from J, leaving 12 bases between the germline ends.